The clone carrying this T cell receptor (beta chain) occurred once. Germline-derived CDR1 and CDR2 are MNHNS and SASEGT. This CDR3 contains 15 residues. V was clipped by 3 bases and J by 3 bases, with 11 bases between them. The sample is drawn from a study of blood T cell repertoires in COVID-19. In the study overall: Some COVID-19 samples were acute and others convalescent; all came from the United States, Italy and Spain. T cells, B-cell-depleted T cells, or PBMCs provided the cDNA or gDNA that served as material.

Method: immunoSEQ multiplex PCR; TCRdb's copy keeps in-frame clones and lacks some. There are fewer than 300,000 clones in the sample; more than 85% occur only once, and under 9.5% lies in the top ten. Participants were aged about 18 to 89 years from about two dozen US areas. Participant-given clinical history determined each cohort assignment. The sequence derives from a man aged 35 to 55 who had recovered from COVID-19. The specimen was PBMCs or T cells enriched from blood (not recorded which). The chain recombines TRBV6-1 with TRBJ1-4; a weak D match, TRBD1 (5 bases). The chain's CDR3 is CASSEVSGSNEKLFF. The CDR3 nucleotides are TGTGCCAGCAGTGAGGTGTCAGGGTCTAATGAAAAACTGTTTTTT.